The clone carrying this TCR beta chain showed up many times. This specimen belongs to a study of neurological immune-mediated disorders. TCRdb passed the 5' RACE reads through MiXCR, listing each CDR3 protein once. This sample carries some 30,000 distinct CDR3 sequences, under 25% of them seen once, and the ten largest clones take 25% to 30%. Sequencing was done on a sample of CD4+ T cells from blood. This TCR was sampled from a middle-aged man with HTLV-1-associated myelopathy (HAM/TSP).

CDR3 region: CSAGQTISNEQFF. The CDR3 DNA sequence: TGCAGTGCTGGGCAAACGATATCCAATGAGCAGTTCTTC. The chain couples TRBV20-1 to TRBJ2-1; no reliable D call. The CDR3 totals 13 residues. Germline CDR1 DFQATT, CDR2 SNEGSKA (reference sequence). V lost 5 bases, J lost 6 bases, and 14 bases lay in between.